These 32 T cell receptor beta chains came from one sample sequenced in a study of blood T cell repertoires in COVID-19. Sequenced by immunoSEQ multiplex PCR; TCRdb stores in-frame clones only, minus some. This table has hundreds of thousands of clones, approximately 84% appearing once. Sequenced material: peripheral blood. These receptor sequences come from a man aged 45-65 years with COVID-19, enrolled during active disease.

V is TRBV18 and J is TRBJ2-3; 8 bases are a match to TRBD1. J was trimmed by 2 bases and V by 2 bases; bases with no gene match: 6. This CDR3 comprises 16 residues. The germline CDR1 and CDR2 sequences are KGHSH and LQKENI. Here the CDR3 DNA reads TGTGCCAGCTCACCAACCTCAGGGGGCTTCACAGATACGCAGTATTTT. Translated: CASSPTSGGFTDTQYF. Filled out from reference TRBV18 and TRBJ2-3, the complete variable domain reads NAGVMQNPRHLVRRRGQEARLRCSPMKGHSHVYWYRQLPEEGLKFMVYLQKENIIDESGMPKERFSAEFPKEGPSILRIQQVVRGDSAAYFCASSPTSGGFTDTQYFGPGTRLTVL.

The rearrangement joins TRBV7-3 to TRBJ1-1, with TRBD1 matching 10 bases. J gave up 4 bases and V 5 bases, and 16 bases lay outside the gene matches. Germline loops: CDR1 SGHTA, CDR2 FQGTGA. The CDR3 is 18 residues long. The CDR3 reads CASSHTAPGQGVSTEAFF. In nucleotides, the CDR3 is TGTGCCAGCAGCCATACAGCTCCCGGACAGGGGGTGAGCACTGAAGCTTTCTTT.

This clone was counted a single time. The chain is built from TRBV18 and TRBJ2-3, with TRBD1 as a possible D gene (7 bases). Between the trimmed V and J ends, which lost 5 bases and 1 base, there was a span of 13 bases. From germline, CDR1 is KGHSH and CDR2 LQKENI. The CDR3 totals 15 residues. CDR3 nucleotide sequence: TGTGCCAGCTCAGGAGGGGGCACTGGCACAGATACGCAGTATTTT. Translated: CASSGGGTGTDTQYF.

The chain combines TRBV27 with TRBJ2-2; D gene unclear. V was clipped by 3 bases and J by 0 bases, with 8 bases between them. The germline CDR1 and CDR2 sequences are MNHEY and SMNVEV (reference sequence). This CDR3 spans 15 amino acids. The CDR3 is CASSFLNTNTGELFF. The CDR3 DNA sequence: TGTGCCAGCAGTTTCCTTAATACGAACACCGGGGAGCTGTTTTTT.

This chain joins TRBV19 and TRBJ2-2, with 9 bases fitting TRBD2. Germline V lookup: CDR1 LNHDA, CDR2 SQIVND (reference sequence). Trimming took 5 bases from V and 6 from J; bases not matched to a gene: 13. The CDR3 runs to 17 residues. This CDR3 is CASSSIPGLAIPGELFF. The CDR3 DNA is TGTGCCAGTAGTTCAATTCCGGGACTAGCTATCCCCGGGGAGCTGTTTTTT.

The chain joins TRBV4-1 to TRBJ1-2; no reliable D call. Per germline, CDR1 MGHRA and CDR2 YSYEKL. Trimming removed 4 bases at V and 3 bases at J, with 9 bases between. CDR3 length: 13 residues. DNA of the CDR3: TGCGCCAGCAGCCCACCTCTAGACTATGGCTACACCTTC. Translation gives CASSPPLDYGYTF.

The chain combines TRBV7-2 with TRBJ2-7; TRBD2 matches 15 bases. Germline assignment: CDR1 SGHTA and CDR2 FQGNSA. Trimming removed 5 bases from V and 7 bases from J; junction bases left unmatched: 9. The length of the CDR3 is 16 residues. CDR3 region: CASSNPRTSGGVEQYF. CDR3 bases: TGTGCCAGCAGCAACCCTAGGACTAGCGGGGGGGTTGAGCAGTACTTC.

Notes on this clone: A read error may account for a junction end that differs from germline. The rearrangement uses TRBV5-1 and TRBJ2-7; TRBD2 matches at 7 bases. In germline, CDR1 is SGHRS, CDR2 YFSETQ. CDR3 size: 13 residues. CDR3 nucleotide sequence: TGCGCCACCAGCAGCGGGAACTATGGCGAGCAGTACTTC. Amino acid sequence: CATSSGNYGEQYF.

The CDR3 DNA is TGTGCCTGGAGTGGCAGAGGCTACACCTTC. Protein sequence: CAWSGRGYTF. The chain employs TRBV30 and TRBJ1-2; D unclear. The CDR3 sequence is 10 residues long. Deletions cut 1 base from V and 8 bases from J, with 5 bases between. Germline CDR1 is GTSNPN and CDR2 is SVGIG (reference sequence).

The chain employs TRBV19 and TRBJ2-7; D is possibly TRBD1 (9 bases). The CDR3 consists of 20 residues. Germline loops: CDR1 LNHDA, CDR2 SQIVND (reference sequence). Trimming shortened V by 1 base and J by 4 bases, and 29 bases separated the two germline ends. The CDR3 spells CASSIVWRQGEAGEPYEQYF. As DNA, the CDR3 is TGTGCCAGTAGTATAGTCTGGAGACAGGGGGAAGCGGGGGAACCATACGAGCAGTACTTC.

CDR3 amino acids: CASTASRETQYF. DNA of the CDR3: TGTGCCAGCACCGCCTCTCGGGAGACCCAGTACTTC. V is TRBV28 and J is TRBJ2-5, with D uncertain. The V and J ends lost 7 bases and 5 bases respectively, with 11 bases between them. The CDR3 is made up of 12 amino acids. The germline CDR1 and CDR2 sequences are MDHEN and SYDVKM. Looking up the rest from reference TRBV28 and TRBJ2-5 gives the full variable domain: DVKVTQSSRYLVKRTGEKVFLECVQDMDHENMFWYRQDPGLGLRLIYFSYDVKMKEKGDIPEGYSVSREKKERFSLILESASTNQTSMYLCASTASRETQYFGPGTRLLVL.

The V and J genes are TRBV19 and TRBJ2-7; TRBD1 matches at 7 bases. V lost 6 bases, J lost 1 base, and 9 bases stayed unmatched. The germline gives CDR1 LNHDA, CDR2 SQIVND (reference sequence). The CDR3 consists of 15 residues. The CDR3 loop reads CASSPGQTNSYEQYF. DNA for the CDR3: TGTGCCAGTAGCCCGGGACAGACTAATTCCTACGAGCAGTACTTC.

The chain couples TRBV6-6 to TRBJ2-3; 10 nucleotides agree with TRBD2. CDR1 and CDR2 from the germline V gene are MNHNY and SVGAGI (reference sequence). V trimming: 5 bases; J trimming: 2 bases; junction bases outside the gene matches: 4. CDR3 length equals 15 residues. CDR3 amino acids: CASSALAGNTDTQYF. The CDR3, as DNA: TGTGCCAGCAGTGCACTAGCGGGGAACACAGATACGCAGTATTTT.

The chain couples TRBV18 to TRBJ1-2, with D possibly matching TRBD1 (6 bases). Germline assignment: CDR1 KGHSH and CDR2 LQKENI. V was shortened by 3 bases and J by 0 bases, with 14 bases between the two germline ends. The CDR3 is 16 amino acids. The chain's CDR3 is CASSPGQPKANYGYTF. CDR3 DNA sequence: TGTGCCAGCTCACCGGGACAACCGAAAGCTAACTATGGCTACACCTTC.

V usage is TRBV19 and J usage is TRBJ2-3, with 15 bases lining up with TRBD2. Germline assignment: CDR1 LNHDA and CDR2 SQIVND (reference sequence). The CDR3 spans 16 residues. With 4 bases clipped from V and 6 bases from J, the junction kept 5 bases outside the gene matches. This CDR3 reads CASSTGLAGGLDTQYF. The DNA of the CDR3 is TGTGCCAGTAGTACCGGACTAGCGGGGGGGTTGGATACGCAGTATTTT.

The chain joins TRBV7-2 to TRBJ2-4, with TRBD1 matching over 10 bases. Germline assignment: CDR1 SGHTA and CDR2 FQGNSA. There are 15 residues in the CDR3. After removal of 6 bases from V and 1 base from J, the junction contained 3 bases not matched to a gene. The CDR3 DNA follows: TGTGCCAGCAGGACGGGACAGGGGGCCAAAAACATTCAGTACTTC. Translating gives CASRTGQGAKNIQYF.

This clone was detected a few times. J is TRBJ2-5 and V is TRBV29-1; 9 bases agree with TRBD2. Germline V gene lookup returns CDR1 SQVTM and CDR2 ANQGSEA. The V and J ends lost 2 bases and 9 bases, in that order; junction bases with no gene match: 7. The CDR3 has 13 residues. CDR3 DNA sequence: TGCAGCGTTGAATCTGCGGGAGGGGTAGCCCAGTACTTC. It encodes CSVESAGGVAQYF. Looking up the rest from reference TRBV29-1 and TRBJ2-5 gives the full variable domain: SAVISQKPSRDICQRGTSLTIQCQVDSQVTMMFWYRQQPGQSLTLIATANQGSEATYESGFVIDKFPISRPNLTFSTLTVSNMSPEDSSIYLCSVESAGGVAQYFGPGTRLLVL.

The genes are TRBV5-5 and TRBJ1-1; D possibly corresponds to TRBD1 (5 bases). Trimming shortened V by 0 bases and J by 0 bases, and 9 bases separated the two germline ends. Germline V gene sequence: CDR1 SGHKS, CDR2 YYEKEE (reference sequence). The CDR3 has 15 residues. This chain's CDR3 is CASSLAQGLNTEAFF. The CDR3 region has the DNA TGTGCCAGCAGCTTGGCGCAGGGCCTGAACACTGAAGCTTTCTTT.

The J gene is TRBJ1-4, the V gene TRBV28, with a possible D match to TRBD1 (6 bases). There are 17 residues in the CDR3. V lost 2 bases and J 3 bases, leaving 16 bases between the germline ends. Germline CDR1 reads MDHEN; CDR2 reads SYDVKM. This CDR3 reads CASSLRGYDSANEKLFF. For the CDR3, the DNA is TGTGCCAGCAGTTTAAGGGGGTATGATTCAGCTAATGAAAAACTGTTTTTT.

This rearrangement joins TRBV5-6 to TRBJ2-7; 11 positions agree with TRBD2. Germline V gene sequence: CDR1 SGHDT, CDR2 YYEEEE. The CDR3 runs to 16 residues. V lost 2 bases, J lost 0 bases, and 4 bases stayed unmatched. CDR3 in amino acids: CASSLPSGRFSYEQYF. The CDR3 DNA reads TGTGCCAGCAGCTTACCTAGCGGGAGGTTCTCCTACGAGCAGTACTTC.

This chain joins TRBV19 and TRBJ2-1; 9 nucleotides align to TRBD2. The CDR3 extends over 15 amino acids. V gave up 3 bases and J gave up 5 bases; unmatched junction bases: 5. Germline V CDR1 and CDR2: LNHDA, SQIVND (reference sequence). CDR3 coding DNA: TGTGCCAGTAGTATGATAGCGGGAGCTGACAATGAGCAGTTCTTC. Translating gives CASSMIAGADNEQFF. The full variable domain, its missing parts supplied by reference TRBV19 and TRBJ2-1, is DGGITQSPKYLFRKEGQNVTLSCEQNLNHDAMYWYRQDPGQGLRLIYYSQIVNDFQKGDIAEGYSVSREKKESFPLTVTSAQKNPTAFYLCASSMIAGADNEQFFGPGTRLTVL.

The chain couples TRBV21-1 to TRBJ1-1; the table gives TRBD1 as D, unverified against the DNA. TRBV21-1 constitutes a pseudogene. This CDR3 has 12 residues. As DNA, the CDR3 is TGTGCCAGCAGACAGATGAACACTGAAGCTTTCTTT. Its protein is CASRQMNTEAFF.

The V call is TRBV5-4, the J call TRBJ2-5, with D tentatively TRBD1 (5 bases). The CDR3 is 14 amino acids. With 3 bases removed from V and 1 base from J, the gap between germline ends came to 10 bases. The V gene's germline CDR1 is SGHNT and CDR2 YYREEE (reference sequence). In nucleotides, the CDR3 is TGTGCCAGCAGCTGGCAGGGCATCCAAGAGACCCAGTACTTC. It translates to CASSWQGIQETQYF.

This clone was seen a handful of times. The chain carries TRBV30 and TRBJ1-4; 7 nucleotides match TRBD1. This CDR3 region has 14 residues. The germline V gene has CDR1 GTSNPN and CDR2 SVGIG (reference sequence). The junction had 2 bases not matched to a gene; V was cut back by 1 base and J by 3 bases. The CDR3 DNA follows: TGTGCCTGGAGTGAGGGGGCAGCTAATGAAAAACTGTTTTTT. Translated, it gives CAWSEGAANEKLFF.

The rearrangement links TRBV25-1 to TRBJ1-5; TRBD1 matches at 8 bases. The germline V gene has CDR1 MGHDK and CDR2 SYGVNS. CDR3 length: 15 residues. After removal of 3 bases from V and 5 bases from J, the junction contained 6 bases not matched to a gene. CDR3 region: CASSDGQGIDQPQHF. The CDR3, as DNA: TGTGCCAGCAGTGATGGACAGGGTATCGATCAGCCCCAGCATTTT. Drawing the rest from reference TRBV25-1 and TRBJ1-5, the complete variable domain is EADIYQTPRYLVIGTGKKITLECSQTMGHDKMYWYQQDPGMELHLIHYSYGVNSTEKGDLSSESTVSRIRTEHFPLTLESARPSHTSQYLCASSDGQGIDQPQHFGDGTRLSIL.

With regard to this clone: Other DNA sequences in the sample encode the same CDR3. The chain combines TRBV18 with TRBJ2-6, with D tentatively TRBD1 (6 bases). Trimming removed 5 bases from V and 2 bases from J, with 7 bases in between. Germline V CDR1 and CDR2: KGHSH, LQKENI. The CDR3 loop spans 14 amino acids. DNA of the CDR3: TGTGCCAGCTCATCAGGGGCTGGGGCCAACGTCCTGACTTTC. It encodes CASSSGAGANVLTF. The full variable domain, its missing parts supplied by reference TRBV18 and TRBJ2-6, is NAGVMQNPRHLVRRRGQEARLRCSPMKGHSHVYWYRQLPEEGLKFMVYLQKENIIDESGMPKERFSAEFPKEGPSILRIQQVVRGDSAAYFCASSSGAGANVLTFGAGSRLTVL.

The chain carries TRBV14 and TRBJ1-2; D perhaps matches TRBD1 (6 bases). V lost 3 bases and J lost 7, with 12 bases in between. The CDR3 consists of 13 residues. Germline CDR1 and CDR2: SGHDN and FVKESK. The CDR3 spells CASSQNRVSGYTF. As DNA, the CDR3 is TGTGCCAGCAGCCAGAACAGGGTTTCTGGCTACACCTTC.

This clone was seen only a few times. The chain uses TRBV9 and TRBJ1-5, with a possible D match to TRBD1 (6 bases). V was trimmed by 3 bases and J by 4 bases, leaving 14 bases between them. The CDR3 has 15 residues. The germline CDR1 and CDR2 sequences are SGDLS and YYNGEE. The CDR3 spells CASSGWGGENQPQHF. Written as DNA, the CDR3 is TGTGCCAGCAGCGGTTGGGGGGGCGAAAATCAGCCCCAGCATTTT.

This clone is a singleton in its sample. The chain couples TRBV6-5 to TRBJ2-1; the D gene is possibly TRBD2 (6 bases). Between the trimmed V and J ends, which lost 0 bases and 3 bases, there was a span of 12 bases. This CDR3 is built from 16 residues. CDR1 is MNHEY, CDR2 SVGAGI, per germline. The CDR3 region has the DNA TGTGCCAGCAGTTACTCGTGGACTAACTACTACAATGAGCAGTTCTTC. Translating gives CASSYSWTNYYNEQFF.

The CDR3 coding sequence is TGTGCCAGCAGTCCCCAAACCGGACAGGGCGGACAGCCCCAGCATTTT. It encodes CASSPQTGQGGQPQHF. V gene TRBV28 combines with J gene TRBJ1-5; TRBD1 matches 8 bases. This CDR3 region has 16 residues. Germline V gives CDR1 MDHEN, CDR2 SYDVKM. The V and J ends lost 5 bases and 7 bases, in that order; junction bases with no gene match: 13.

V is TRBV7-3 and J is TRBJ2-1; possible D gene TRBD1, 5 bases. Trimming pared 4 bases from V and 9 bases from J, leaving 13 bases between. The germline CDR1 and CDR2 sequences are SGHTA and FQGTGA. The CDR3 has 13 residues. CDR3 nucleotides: TGTGCCAGCAGCTCTCAGGTAGGGGTTGAGCAGTTCTTC. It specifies CASSSQVGVEQFF.

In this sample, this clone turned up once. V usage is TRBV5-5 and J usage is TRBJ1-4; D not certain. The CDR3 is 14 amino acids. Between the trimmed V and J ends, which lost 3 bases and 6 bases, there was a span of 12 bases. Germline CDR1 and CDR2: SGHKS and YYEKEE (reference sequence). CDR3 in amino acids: CASSSLGRDEKLFF. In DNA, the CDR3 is TGTGCCAGCAGCTCATTGGGGAGGGATGAAAAACTGTTTTTT.